The 3 T cell receptor beta chains listed next were all sequenced from one sample in a study of T cell repertoires in cytomegalovirus infection. The antigens for these receptors are not known. TCRdb re-called the reads through MiXCR, storing one row per CDR3 protein. The data contain hundreds of thousands of distinct CDR3 sequences, under 55% of them singletons. Sample: cultured PBMCs, taken from culture after CMV antigen stimulation. Source of these receptors: a human donor in good health (CMV status not recorded). Some clones in this sample may be carry-over from other donors' samples.

V and J are TRBV6-5 and TRBJ2-3; no reliable D call. The CDR3 spans 13 residues. CDR1 is MNHEY and CDR2 is SVGAGI in the germline V gene. V was trimmed by 5 bases and J by 2 bases, leaving 8 bases between them. CDR3 residues: CASSPVNTDTQYF. The CDR3 DNA reads TGTGCCAGCAGTCCAGTGAACACAGATACGCAGTATTTT.

The chain recombines TRBV9 with TRBJ2-1; 8 bases map to TRBD1. With 4 bases clipped from V and 13 bases from J, the junction kept 13 bases outside the gene matches. Germline values: CDR1 SGDLS, CDR2 YYNGEE. The CDR3 is made up of 14 amino acids. CDR3 protein: CASSRHGGQEAQFF. The CDR3 DNA is TGTGCCAGCAGCCGTCATGGGGGACAGGAGGCACAGTTCTTC.

This chain connects TRBV7-8 to TRBJ2-3, with 8 bases matching TRBD2. V shed 5 bases and J 6 bases; nucleotides not matched to a gene: 4. CDR3 length: 13 amino acids. In germline, CDR1 is SGHVS, CDR2 FQNEAQ. For the CDR3, the DNA is TGTGCCAGCAGCGTTAGCGGGAAGGATACGCAGTATTTT. Its protein product is CASSVSGKDTQYF.